The 15 T cell receptor beta chains below come from one sample, sequenced in a study of cytomegalovirus exposure and HLA in healthy donors (TCRdb year 2017). The receptor library was made with the immunoSEQ multiplex PCR assay. For the multiplex PCR, a mixture combining 60 forward primers for TCR Vbeta segments and 13 reverse primers for TCR Jbeta segments was used. In its TCRdb copy, this immuneACCESS table keeps in-frame sequences only and misses some clones. Where compared with another copy, unresolved V genes explain less than half of these, and the others have no known cause. This sample has about 150,000 clones in its table, and about 82% of those were observed once. In total, the top ten clones hold approximately 3.6% of the sample. Sample: PBMCs. These receptor sequences come from a male donor in good health and CMV-seronegative.

V gene TRBV5-8 combines with J gene TRBJ2-7, with a weak D call TRBD2 (6 bases). The CDR3 is 12 amino acids. V lost 4 bases and J lost 10, with 15 bases in between. Germline values: CDR1 SGHTS, CDR2 YDEGEE. The CDR3 loop reads CASSQRDWHQYF. The CDR3 nucleotides read TGTGCCAGCAGCCAGAGGGACTGGCATCAGTACTTC. The complete variable domain, with remaining parts taken from reference TRBV5-8 and TRBJ2-7, reads EAGVTQSPTHLIKTRGQQATLRCSPISGHTSVYWYQQALGLGLQFLLWYDEGEERNRGNFPPRFSGRQFPNYSSELNVNALELEDSALYLCASSQRDWHQYFGPGTRLTVT.

This chain joins TRBV4-1 and TRBJ2-7; D may be TRBD2 (6 bases). Germline V gene data show CDR1 as MGHRA and CDR2 as YSYEKL. V lost 0 bases, J lost 0 bases, and 12 bases lay in between. CDR3 length: 16 amino acids. The CDR3 loop reads CASSQDLAIRSYEQYF. The CDR3 DNA reads as TGCGCCAGCAGCCAAGATCTAGCGATCCGCTCCTACGAGCAGTACTTC.

As to this clone: The same CDR3 arises from other DNA sequences in this sample as well. The chain combines TRBV18 with TRBJ2-3; D is ambiguous. Trimming pared 6 bases from V and 2 bases from J, leaving 6 bases between. The CDR3 has 12 residues. Germline CDR1 is KGHSH and CDR2 is LQKENI. CDR3: CASSPSTDTQYF. In DNA form, the CDR3 reads TGTGCCAGCTCTCCTTCCACAGATACGCAGTATTTT.

V is TRBV19 and J is TRBJ1-1; 12 nucleotides line up with TRBD1. Trimming took 6 bases from V and 5 from J; bases not matched to a gene: 4. Germline-derived CDR1 and CDR2 are LNHDA and SQIVND (reference sequence). The CDR3 totals 14 residues. The CDR3, as DNA: TGTGCCAGTAGACCGGGACAGGGGGCGACTGAAGCTTTCTTT. It codes for CASRPGQGATEAFF.

V is TRBV9 and J is TRBJ2-5, with 13 bases aligning to TRBD2. The CDR3 is made up of 16 amino acids. The V and J ends lost 3 bases and 6 bases, in that order; junction bases with no gene match: 8. CDR1 is SGDLS and CDR2 is YYNGEE in the germline V gene. The CDR3 DNA reads TGTGCCAGCAGCGCCGGACTAGCGGGAGAGGCGCAGACCCAGTACTTC. Residues: CASSAGLAGEAQTQYF.

Notes on this clone: The missing conserved phenylalanine or tryptophan at the end of this CDR3 makes a read error likely. The gene calls are TRBV9 and TRBJ1-1; TRBD1 aligns across 10 bases. J was trimmed by 3 bases and V by 3 bases; bases with no gene match: 11. There are 17 residues in the CDR3. Germline CDR1 SGDLS, CDR2 YYNGEE. The CDR3 DNA reads TGTGCCAGCAGCGCCGACCGGGACAGGGGTTGGGACACTGAAGCTTTCCTT. It yields the protein CASSADRDRGWDTEAFL.

The chain joins TRBV18 to TRBJ2-1; 7 bases map to TRBD1. Per the germline V gene, CDR1 is KGHSH and CDR2 is LQKENI. This CDR3 comprises 15 residues. V gave up 2 bases and J gave up 4 bases; unmatched junction bases: 5. In DNA, the CDR3 is TGTGCCAGCTCACCAGGAGAGGGGGCGTACAATGAGCAGTTCTTC. This sequence encodes CASSPGEGAYNEQFF.

The chain joins TRBV30 to TRBJ1-5, with D perhaps matching TRBD1 (6 bases). Trimming left V 1 base short and J 5 bases short, with 15 bases between. Germline V gives CDR1 GTSNPN, CDR2 SVGIG (reference sequence). This CDR3 contains 15 residues. The CDR3 nucleotides read TGTGCCTGGAGTGCTGGGGGGGCTATGGATCAGCCCCAGCATTTT. Its protein product is CAWSAGGAMDQPQHF.

The chain employs TRBV12-5 and TRBJ1-5; no definite D call. The CDR3 loop spans 17 amino acids. V shed 1 base and J shed 3 bases, with 16 bases lying between them. CDR1 and CDR2 from the germline V gene are LGHNT and FRNRAP. The CDR3 spells CASGLALLGSNNQPQHF. The DNA for the CDR3 is TGTGCTAGTGGTTTGGCCCTTCTGGGGAGTAACAATCAGCCCCAGCATTTT.

The rearrangement links TRBV2 to TRBJ2-3, with 9 bases matching TRBD2. CDR1 SNHLY and CDR2 FYNNEI come from the germline V gene. Unmatched junction bases numbered 6, after V lost 6 bases and J lost 2 bases. The CDR3 is 15 amino acids. CDR3 region: CASRGSGGSTDTQYF. CDR3 DNA sequence: TGTGCCAGCAGGGGTAGCGGGGGCTCCACAGATACGCAGTATTTT.

The genes are TRBV19 and TRBJ1-1; D is possibly TRBD1 (6 bases). Germline CDR1 reads LNHDA; CDR2 reads SQIVND (reference sequence). Trimming took 3 bases from V and 1 from J, leaving 9 bases between them. This CDR3 contains 14 residues. As DNA, the CDR3 is TGTGCCAGTAGTATCGGGACAAAGAACACTGAAGCTTTCTTT. Its translation: CASSIGTKNTEAFF.

This clone was seen a handful of times. The V and J genes are TRBV19 and TRBJ2-7; D might be TRBD1 (6 bases). Germline V gene sequence: CDR1 LNHDA, CDR2 SQIVND (reference sequence). This CDR3 is built from 16 residues. The V end was cut by 5 bases, the J end by 4 bases, with 21 bases between. CDR3 sequence reads: CASSVIRGQGMYEQYF. In nucleotides, the CDR3 is TGTGCCAGTAGTGTCATAAGGGGCCAGGGGATGTACGAGCAGTACTTC.

CDR3 in amino acids: CASSAATSASREQYF. CDR3 coding DNA: TGTGCCAGCAGTGCGGCGACTAGCGCCTCTCGCGAGCAGTACTTC. The chain links TRBV28 to TRBJ2-7; 8 bases agree with TRBD2. The CDR3 runs 15 residues. J gave up 6 bases and V 5 bases, and 12 bases lay outside the gene matches. Germline V CDR1 and CDR2: MDHEN, SYDVKM.

This clone was counted a single time. This chain uses TRBV19 with TRBJ2-7; D is possibly TRBD2 (5 bases). Trimming shortened V by 8 bases and J by 4 bases, and 9 bases separated the two germline ends. From germline, CDR1 is LNHDA and CDR2 SQIVND (reference sequence). The CDR3 consists of 11 residues. The CDR3 DNA reads TGTGCCAGTTCCCGGGGTTACGAGCAGTACTTC. Its protein product is CASSRGYEQYF.

This clone was counted between two and nine times. The chain couples TRBV2 to TRBJ2-5; D possibly corresponds to TRBD2 (5 bases). V was clipped by 3 bases and J by 5 bases, with 10 bases between them. Germline assignment: CDR1 SNHLY and CDR2 FYNNEI. This CDR3 region has 13 residues. CDR3 sequence (DNA): TGTGCCAGCAGTGATCGGCGAGGGGAGACCCAGTACTTC. Translating it yields CASSDRRGETQYF.